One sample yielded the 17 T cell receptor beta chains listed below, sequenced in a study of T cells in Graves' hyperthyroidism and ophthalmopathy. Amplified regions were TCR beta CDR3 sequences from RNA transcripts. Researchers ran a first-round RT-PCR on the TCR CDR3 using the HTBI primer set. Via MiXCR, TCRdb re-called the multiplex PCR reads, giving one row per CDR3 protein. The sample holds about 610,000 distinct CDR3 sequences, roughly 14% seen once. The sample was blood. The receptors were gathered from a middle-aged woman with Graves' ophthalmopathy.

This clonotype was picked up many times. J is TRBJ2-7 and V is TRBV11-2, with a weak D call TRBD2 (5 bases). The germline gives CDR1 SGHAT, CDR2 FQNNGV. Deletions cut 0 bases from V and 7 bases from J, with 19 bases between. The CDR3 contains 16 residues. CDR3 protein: CASSLDIRSGVREQYF. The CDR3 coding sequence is TGTGCCAGCAGCTTAGATATCCGGAGCGGAGTACGAGAGCAGTACTTC. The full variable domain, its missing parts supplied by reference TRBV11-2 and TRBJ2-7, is EAGVAQSPRYKIIEKRQSVAFWCNPISGHATLYWYQQILGQGPKLLIQFQNNGVVDDSQLPKDRFSAERLKGVDSTLKIQPAKLEDSAVYLCASSLDIRSGVREQYFGPGTRLTVT.

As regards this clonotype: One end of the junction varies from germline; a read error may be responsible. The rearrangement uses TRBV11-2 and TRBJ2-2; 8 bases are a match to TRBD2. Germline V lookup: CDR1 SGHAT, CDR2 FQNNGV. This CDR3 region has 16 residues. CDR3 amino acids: CATSPPLAGMTGELFF. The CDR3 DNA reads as TGTGCCACCAGCCCCCCTTTAGCGGGGATGACCGGGGAGCTGTTTTTT.

Written as DNA, the CDR3 is TGTGCCAGCAGTGAACGGTGGGTCTACGAGCAGTACTTC. It encodes CASSERWVYEQYF. The chain employs TRBV6-1 and TRBJ2-7; D uncertain. The CDR3 sequence is 13 residues long. The V gene lost 2 bases and the J gene lost 3 bases, with 8 bases spanning the gap. CDR1 is MNHNS and CDR2 is SASEGT in the germline V gene.

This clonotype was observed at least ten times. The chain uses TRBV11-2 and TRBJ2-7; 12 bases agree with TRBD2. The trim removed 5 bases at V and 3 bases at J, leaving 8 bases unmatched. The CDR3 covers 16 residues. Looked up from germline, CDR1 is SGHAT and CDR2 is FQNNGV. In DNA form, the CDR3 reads TGTGCCAGCAGCCCCCGACTAGCGGGAGTCGGCTACGAGCAGTACTTC. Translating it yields CASSPRLAGVGYEQYF.

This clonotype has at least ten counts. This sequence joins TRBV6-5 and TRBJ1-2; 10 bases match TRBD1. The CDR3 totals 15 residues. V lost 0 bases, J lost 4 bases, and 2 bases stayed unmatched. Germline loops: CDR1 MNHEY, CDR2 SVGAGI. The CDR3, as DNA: TGTGCCAGCAGTTACTCGGACAGGGGGAGCTATGGCTACACCTTC. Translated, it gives CASSYSDRGSYGYTF.

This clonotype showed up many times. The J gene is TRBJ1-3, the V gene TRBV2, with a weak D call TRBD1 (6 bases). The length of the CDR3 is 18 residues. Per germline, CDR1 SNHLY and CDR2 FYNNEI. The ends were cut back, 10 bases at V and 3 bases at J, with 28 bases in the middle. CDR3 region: CATSEGQLIQRLGNTIYF. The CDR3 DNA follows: TGTGCCACAAGCGAAGGACAGCTGATCCAGAGGCTTGGAAACACCATATATTTT. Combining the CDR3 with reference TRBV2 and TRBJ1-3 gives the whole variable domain EPEVTQTPSHQVTQMGQEVILRCVPISNHLYFYWYRQILGQKVEFLVSFYNNEISEKSEIFDDQFSVERPDGSNFTLKIRSTKLEDSAMYFCATSEGQLIQRLGNTIYFGEGSWLTVV.

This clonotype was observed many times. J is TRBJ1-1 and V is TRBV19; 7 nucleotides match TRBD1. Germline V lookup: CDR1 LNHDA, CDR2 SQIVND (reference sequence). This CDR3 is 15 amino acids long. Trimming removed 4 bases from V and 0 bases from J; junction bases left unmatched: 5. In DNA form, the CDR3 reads TGTGCCAGTAGTAGGGACAGCCTAATGAACACTGAAGCTTTCTTT. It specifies CASSRDSLMNTEAFF.

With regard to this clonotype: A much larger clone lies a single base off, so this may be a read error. CDR3 nucleotides: TGTGCCAGCAGCTTAACTACCCCCTCCCACGAGCAGTACTTC. Its translation: CASSLTTPSHEQYF. V and J are TRBV11-3 and TRBJ2-7, with D unresolved. CDR3 length: 14 amino acids. The germline CDR1 and CDR2 sequences are SGHNT and YENEEA.

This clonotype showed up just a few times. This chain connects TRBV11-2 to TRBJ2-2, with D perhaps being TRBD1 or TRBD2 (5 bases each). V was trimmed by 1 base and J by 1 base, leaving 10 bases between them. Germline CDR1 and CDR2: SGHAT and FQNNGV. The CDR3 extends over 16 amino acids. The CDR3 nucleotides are TGTGCCAGCAGCTTAGTTGGGGGTTTGAACACCGGGGAGCTGTTTTTT. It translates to CASSLVGGLNTGELFF.

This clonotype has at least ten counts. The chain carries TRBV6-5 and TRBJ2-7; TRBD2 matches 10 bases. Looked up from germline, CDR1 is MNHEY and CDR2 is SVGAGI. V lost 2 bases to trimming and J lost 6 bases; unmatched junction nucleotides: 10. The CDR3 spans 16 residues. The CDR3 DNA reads TGTGCCAGCAGTTACCGGTTCCTAGCGGGAGATCGCGAGCAGTACTTC. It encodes CASSYRFLAGDREQYF.

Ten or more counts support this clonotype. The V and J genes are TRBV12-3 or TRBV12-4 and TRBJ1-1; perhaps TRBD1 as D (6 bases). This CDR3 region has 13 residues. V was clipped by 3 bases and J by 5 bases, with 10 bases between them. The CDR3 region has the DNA TGTGCCAGCAGTTTTTCCCAGGGGACTGAAGCTTTCTTT. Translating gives CASSFSQGTEAFF.

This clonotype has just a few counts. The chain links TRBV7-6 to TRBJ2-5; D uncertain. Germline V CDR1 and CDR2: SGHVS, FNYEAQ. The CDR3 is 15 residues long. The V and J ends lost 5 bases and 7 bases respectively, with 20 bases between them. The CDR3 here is CASSTRAEAPRTQYF. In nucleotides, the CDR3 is TGTGCCAGCAGCACTCGGGCAGAAGCTCCGCGGACCCAGTACTTC.

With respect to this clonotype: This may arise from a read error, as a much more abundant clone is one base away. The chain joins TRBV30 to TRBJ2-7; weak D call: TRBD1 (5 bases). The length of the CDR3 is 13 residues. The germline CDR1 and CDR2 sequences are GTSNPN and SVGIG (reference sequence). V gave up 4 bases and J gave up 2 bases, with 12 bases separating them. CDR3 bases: TGTGCCTGGAATCAAGGGGAACCCTACGAGCAGTACTTC. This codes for CAWNQGEPYEQYF.

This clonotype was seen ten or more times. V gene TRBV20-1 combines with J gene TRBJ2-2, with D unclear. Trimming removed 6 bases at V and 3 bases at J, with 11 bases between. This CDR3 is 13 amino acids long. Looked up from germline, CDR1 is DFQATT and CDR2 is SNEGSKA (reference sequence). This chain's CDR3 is CSAPRRYTGELFF. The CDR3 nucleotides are TGCAGTGCCCCCCGAAGGTACACCGGGGAGCTGTTTTTT.

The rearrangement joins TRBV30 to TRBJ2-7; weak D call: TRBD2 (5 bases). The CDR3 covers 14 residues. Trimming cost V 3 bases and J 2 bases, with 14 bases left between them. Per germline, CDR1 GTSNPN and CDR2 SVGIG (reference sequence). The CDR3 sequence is CAWSPGTAPYEQYF. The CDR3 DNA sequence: TGTGCCTGGAGCCCGGGAACTGCTCCCTACGAGCAGTACTTC.

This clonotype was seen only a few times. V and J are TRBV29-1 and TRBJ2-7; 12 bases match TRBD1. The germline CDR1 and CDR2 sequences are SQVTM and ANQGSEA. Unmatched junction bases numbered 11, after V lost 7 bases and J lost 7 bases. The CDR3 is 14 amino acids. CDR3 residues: CSADGGQGAGEQYF. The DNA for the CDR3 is TGCAGCGCTGATGGGGGACAGGGGGCAGGGGAGCAGTACTTC.

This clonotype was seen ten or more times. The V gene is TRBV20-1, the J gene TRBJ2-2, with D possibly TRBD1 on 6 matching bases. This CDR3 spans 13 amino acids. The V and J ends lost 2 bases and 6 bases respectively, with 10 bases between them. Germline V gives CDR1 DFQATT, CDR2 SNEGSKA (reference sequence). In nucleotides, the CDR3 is TGCAGTGCTAGACCTTCAGGGGCCGGGGAGCTGTTTTTT. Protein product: CSARPSGAGELFF.